These 6 T cell receptor beta chains originate from one sample sequenced in a study of blood T cell repertoires in COVID-19. Sequenced by immunoSEQ multiplex PCR; TCRdb stores in-frame clones only, minus some. The data contain 140,000 or so clones, around 80% of them singletons. Material: peripheral blood. The receptors derive from a woman aged 55-69 years with acute or convalescent COVID-19.

The V gene is TRBV5-1, the J gene TRBJ2-3; TRBD2 agrees at 9 bases. The trim removed 1 base at V and 2 bases at J, leaving 5 bases unmatched. The germline V gene encodes CDR1 SGHRS and CDR2 YFSETQ. The CDR3 contains 16 residues. The DNA of the CDR3 is TGCGCCAGCAGCTTGCTAGCGGGAAGGGACACAGATACGCAGTATTTT. Encoded protein: CASSLLAGRDTDTQYF.

The chain links TRBV3-1 (or the pseudogene TRBV3-2) to TRBJ1-1; possibly TRBD1 for D (5 bases). There are 16 residues in the CDR3. Trimming took 4 bases from V and 6 from J, leaving 21 bases between them. Germline V lookup: CDR1 LGHDT, CDR2 YNNKEL (reference sequence). CDR3 in amino acids: CASSPVKGLSGAEAFF. The CDR3 DNA follows: TGTGCCAGCAGCCCCGTAAAGGGGCTCTCTGGAGCTGAAGCTTTCTTT.

The chain carries TRBV4-2 and TRBJ2-3; 7 positions match TRBD2. This CDR3 comprises 17 residues. V gave up 1 base and J gave up 0 bases; unmatched junction bases: 7. CDR1 LGHNA and CDR2 YNFKEQ come from the germline V gene. CDR3 sequence reads: CASSQAPAGTSTDTQYF. The CDR3 DNA reads TGTGCCAGCAGCCAAGCTCCAGCGGGAACCAGCACAGATACGCAGTATTTT.

V and J are TRBV6-5 and TRBJ2-7; D is unclear. Trimming took off 6 bases at V and 2 bases at J, with 14 bases between the two ends. Germline V gives CDR1 MNHEY, CDR2 SVGAGI. This CDR3 is 14 amino acids long. The chain's CDR3 is CASRSTASPYEQYF. The CDR3 region has the DNA TGTGCCAGCAGGAGTACAGCCAGCCCCTACGAGCAGTACTTC.

The chain couples TRBV27 to TRBJ2-1; 13 nucleotides agree with TRBD2. The CDR3 runs to 15 residues. With V trimmed by 5 bases and J by 10 bases, 8 bases remained unmatched. Germline V gene lookup returns CDR1 MNHEY and CDR2 SMNVEV (reference sequence). This CDR3 is CASSLGLAGVGEQFF. The CDR3 coding sequence is TGTGCCAGCAGTCTCGGACTAGCGGGAGTAGGAGAGCAGTTCTTC.

This sequence joins TRBV19 and TRBJ2-5; 9 nucleotides line up with TRBD2. The CDR3 sequence is 13 residues long. Germline CDR1 and CDR2: LNHDA and SQIVND (reference sequence). Trimming took 10 bases from V and 4 from J; bases not matched to a gene: 7. The CDR3 here is CATRAGGIETQYF. CDR3 bases: TGTGCCACTAGAGCGGGAGGAATAGAGACCCAGTACTTC. The complete variable domain, with remaining parts taken from reference TRBV19 and TRBJ2-5, reads DGGITQSPKYLFRKEGQNVTLSCEQNLNHDAMYWYRQDPGQGLRLIYYSQIVNDFQKGDIAEGYSVSREKKESFPLTVTSAQKNPTAFYLCATRAGGIETQYFGPGTRLLVL.